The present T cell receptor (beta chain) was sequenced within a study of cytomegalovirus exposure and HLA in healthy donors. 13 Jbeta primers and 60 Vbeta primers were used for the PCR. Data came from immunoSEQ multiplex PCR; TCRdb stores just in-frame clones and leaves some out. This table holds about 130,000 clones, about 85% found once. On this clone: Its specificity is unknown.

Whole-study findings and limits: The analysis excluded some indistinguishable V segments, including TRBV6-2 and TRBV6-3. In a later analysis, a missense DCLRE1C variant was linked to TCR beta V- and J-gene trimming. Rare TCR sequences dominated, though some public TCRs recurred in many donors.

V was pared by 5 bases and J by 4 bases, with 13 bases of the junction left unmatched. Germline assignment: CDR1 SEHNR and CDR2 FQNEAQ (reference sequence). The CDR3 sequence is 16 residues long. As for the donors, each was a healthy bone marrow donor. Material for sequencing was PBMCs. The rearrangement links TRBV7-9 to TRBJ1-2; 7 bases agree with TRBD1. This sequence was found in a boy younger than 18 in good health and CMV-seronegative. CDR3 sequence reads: CASSVPGTVTGYGYTF. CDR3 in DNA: TGTGCCAGCAGCGTTCCCGGGACAGTTACCGGCTATGGCTACACCTTC.